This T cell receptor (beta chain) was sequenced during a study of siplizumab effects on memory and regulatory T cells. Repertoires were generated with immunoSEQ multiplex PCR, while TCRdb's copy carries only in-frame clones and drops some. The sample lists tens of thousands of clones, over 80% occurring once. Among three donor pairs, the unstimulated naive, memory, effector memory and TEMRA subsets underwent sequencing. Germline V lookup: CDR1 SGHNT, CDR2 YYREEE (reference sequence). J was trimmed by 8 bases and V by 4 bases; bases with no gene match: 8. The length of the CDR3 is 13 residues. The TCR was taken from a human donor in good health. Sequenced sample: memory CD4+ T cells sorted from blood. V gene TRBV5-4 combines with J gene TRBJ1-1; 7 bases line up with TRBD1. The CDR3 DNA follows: TGTGCCAGCAGCGCGAACCGACAGGGCGAAGCTTTCTTT. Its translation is CASSANRQGEAFF.